This TCR beta chain was profiled in a study of response to subunit inactivated influenza vaccine. General observations from the study: Authors suggested seasonal influenza vaccinations each recruit few new T cells.

TCRdb redid the calling of the RT-PCR reads with MiXCR, one entry per CDR3 protein. The repertoire has around 760,000 distinct CDR3 sequences, over 11% of them found once; the top ten carry 5.5% to 8%. This clonotype was seen at least ten times. The target antigen is unknown. Germline loops: CDR1 MNHNS, CDR2 SASEGT. This CDR3 contains 16 residues. V trimming: 4 bases; J trimming: 2 bases; junction bases outside the gene matches: 8. This receptor was obtained from a man aged 50 to 59 who received an inactivated influenza vaccine. The sample was PBMCs from blood, taken roughly 15 days before vaccination. The rearrangement links TRBV6-1 to TRBJ1-5; 7 bases fit TRBD1. The CDR3 region is CASSVTGVVGNQPQHF. DNA of the CDR3: TGTGCCAGCAGTGTAACAGGGGTTGTGGGCAATCAGCCCCAGCATTTT.